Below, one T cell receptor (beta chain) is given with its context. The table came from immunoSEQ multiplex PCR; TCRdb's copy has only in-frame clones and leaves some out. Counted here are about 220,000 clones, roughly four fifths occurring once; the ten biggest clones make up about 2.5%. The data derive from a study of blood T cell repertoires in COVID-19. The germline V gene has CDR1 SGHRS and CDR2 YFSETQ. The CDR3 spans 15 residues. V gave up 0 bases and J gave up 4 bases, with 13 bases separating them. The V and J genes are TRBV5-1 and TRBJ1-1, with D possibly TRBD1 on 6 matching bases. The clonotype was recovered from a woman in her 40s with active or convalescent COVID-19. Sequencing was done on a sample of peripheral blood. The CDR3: CASSLVGAPGTEAFF. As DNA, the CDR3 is TGCGCCAGCAGCTTGGTGGGGGCCCCGGGCACTGAAGCTTTCTTT. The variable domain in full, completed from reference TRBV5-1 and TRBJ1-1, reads KAGVTQTPRYLIKTRGQQVTLSCSPISGHRSVSWYQQTPGQGLQFLFEYFSETQRNKGNFPGRFSGRQFSNSRSEMNVSTLELGDSALYLCASSLVGAPGTEAFFGQGTRLTVV.